The clone carrying this T cell receptor beta chain was seen once. A read error may account for a junction end that differs from germline. Other nucleotide sequences in the sample specify the same CDR3. This CDR3 is built from 16 residues. Germline CDR1 reads SGDLS; CDR2 reads YYNGEE. TCRdb reprocessed the PCR reads using MiXCR. The sample has some 7,100 clones, approximately 34% seen once. Every patient underwent thyroid surgery untreated. The data originate from a study of metastatic and nonmetastatic thyroid tumors. The specimen sequenced was adjacent normal tissue. The sequence came from a female donor with papillary thyroid cancer or a benign thyroid nodule (not recorded which). Some clones in this sample may be carry-over from other donors' samples. The chain has TRBV9 and TRBJ2-1; D may be TRBD1 (5 bases). CDR3 loop: CANSVGRGTGCNEQFF. CDR3 coding DNA: TGTGCCAACAGCGTAGGAAGGGGTACTGGATGCAATGAGCAGTTCTTC.